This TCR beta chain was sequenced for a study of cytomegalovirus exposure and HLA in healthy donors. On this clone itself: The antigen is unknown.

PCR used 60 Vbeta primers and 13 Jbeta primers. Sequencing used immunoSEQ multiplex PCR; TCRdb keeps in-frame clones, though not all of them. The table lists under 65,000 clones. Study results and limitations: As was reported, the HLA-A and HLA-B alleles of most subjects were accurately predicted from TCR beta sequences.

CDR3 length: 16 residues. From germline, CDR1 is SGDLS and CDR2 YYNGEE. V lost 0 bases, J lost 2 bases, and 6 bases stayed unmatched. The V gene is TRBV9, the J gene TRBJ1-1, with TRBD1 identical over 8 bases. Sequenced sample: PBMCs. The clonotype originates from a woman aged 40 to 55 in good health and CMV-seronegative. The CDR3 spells CASSVENRGRNTEAFF. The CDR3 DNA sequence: TGTGCCAGCAGCGTAGAGAACAGGGGGAGAAACACTGAAGCTTTCTTT.